This T cell receptor beta chain comes out of a study of CD8 T cells in ankylosing spondylitis. This clonotype was detected only a few times. No antigen is known for it. General study points: The study identified a TCR beta motif of roughly eight highly homologous variants that appeared characteristic of ankylosing spondylitis blood.

V lost 2 bases to trimming and J lost 4 bases; unmatched junction nucleotides: 4. In germline, CDR1 is MNHEY, CDR2 SMNVEV (reference sequence). The CDR3 is 14 residues long. Quantitative 5'-RACE was performed with molecular barcodes, and it yielded the TCR beta libraries. MiXCR, applied by TCRdb to the 5' RACE reads, yields one record per CDR3 protein. The sample records 220,000 or so distinct CDR3 sequences, about 18% being singletons. The clonotype was recovered from a male donor with ankylosing spondylitis. The sequencing input was blood, either unsorted or a sorted T cell fraction (not recorded which). The chain carries TRBV27 and TRBJ2-7; 8 positions agree with TRBD2. CDR3 DNA sequence: TGTGCCAGCAGTTTAAGGGCTAGCGGGTACGAGCAGTACTTC. Protein: CASSLRASGYEQYF.